The 14 T cell receptor beta chains in this list originate from one sample, sequenced in a study of tumor-infiltrating lymphocytes in primary liver carcinoma. A primer matching the constant region was used to make TCR beta cDNA from around 460 ng of total RNA. Libraries covering TCR beta were generated through three nested multiplex PCR rounds (using a slightly modified ARM-PCR). Researchers ran the first two PCR rounds for about 11 cycles each with TRBV1-TRBV30 forward primers and a C-beta reverse primer. A single record per CDR3 protein comes from TCRdb applying MiXCR to the multiplex PCR reads. The data hold some 180,000 distinct CDR3 sequences, with 60% observed a single time. The authors took blood RNA from unsorted whole blood and also extracted germline DNA. The sequencing sample was made of peripheral blood. These receptors all stem from a man between 35 and 55 years old with primary liver carcinoma and hepatitis B virus infection.

V usage is TRBV29-1 and J usage is TRBJ2-1; tentative D call: TRBD2 (6 bases). Germline assignment: CDR1 SQVTM and CDR2 ANQGSEA. The V and J ends lost 7 bases and 4 bases respectively, with 11 bases between them. CDR3 size: 12 residues. The CDR3, as DNA: TGCAGCGCCGGGAGCGAGTACAATGAGCAGTTCTTC. It specifies CSAGSEYNEQFF.

The rearrangement joins TRBV24-1 to TRBJ1-4; D unclear. The CDR3 loop spans 12 amino acids. The germline V and J ends were trimmed by 4 bases and 8 bases, with 7 bases remaining between them. Germline CDR1 and CDR2: KGHDR and SFDVKD. The CDR3 loop is CATSDNSEKLFF. The DNA for the CDR3 is TGTGCCACCAGTGACAACAGCGAAAAACTGTTTTTT.

Concerning this clonotype: A clone one base away is much larger, so this may be a read error. The chain joins TRBV11-2 to TRBJ2-5; 7 nucleotides align to TRBD2. The CDR3 totals 13 residues. The V gene's germline CDR1 is SGHAT and CDR2 FQNNGV. The DNA for the CDR3 is TGTCCCAGCAGCTTAGGCGGGAGTCCCACCCAGTACTTC. It translates to CPSSLGGSPTQYF.

This clonotype has only one observation. The V call is TRBV5-1, the J call TRBJ2-1; the D gene is possibly TRBD2 (6 bases). V gave up 7 bases and J gave up 0 bases, with 17 bases separating them. The CDR3 runs 16 residues. The germline V gene encodes CDR1 SGHRS and CDR2 YFSETQ. As DNA, the CDR3 is TGCGCCAGCCACCTGGAGGGTACGGGCTCCTACAATGAGCAGTTCTTC. This translates into CASHLEGTGSYNEQFF.

Regarding this clonotype: The junction and the germline gene differ at one end; a read error may be behind it. This chain links TRBV29-1 with TRBJ2-7, with a tentative D call TRBD1 (6 bases). Germline V lookup: CDR1 SQVTM, CDR2 ANQGSEA. This CDR3 comprises 13 residues. CDR3: CSVAQGRGYEQYF. DNA for the CDR3: TGTAGCGTTGCCCAAGGCAGGGGCTACGAGCAGTACTTC.

The chain has TRBV11-2 and TRBJ2-7, with D possibly being TRBD1 or TRBD2 (5 bases each). Per the germline V gene, CDR1 is SGHAT and CDR2 is FQNNGV. This CDR3 is built from 15 residues. Trimming removed 7 bases at V and 4 bases at J, with 20 bases between. CDR3: CASTLTPGDRYEQYF. The CDR3 DNA reads TGTGCCAGCACCCTTACCCCCGGGGACCGTTACGAGCAGTACTTC. Looking up the rest from reference TRBV11-2 and TRBJ2-7 gives the full variable domain: EAGVAQSPRYKIIEKRQSVAFWCNPISGHATLYWYQQILGQGPKLLIQFQNNGVVDDSQLPKDRFSAERLKGVDSTLKIQPAKLEDSAVYLCASTLTPGDRYEQYFGPGTRLTVT.

V gene TRBV29-1 combines with J gene TRBJ2-7; weak D call: TRBD2 (5 bases). CDR3 length: 11 residues. Between the trimmed V and J ends, which lost 7 bases and 6 bases, there was a span of 13 bases. From germline, CDR1 is SQVTM and CDR2 ANQGSEA. CDR3 loop: CSARSAGEQYF. Written as DNA, the CDR3 is TGCAGCGCTCGGTCCGCGGGCGAGCAGTACTTC.

CDR3 loop: CASSPLQGFYNEQFF. The DNA of the CDR3 is TGTGCCAGCAGTCCTCTTCAGGGCTTCTACAATGAGCAGTTCTTC. The chain couples TRBV6-1 to TRBJ2-1; perhaps TRBD1 as D (5 bases). Germline loops: CDR1 MNHNS, CDR2 SASEGT. This CDR3 has 15 amino acids. Trimming pared 5 bases from V and 3 bases from J, leaving 14 bases between.

The gene calls are TRBV12-3 or TRBV12-4 and TRBJ1-4; D perhaps matches TRBD1 (5 bases). V gave up 4 bases and J gave up 8 bases, with 11 bases separating them. This CDR3 contains 13 residues. In DNA, the CDR3 is TGTGCCAGCAGTTACCCAGGGAGCGAAAAACTGTTTTTT. Amino acid sequence: CASSYPGSEKLFF.

This clonotype was counted a few times. This sequence joins TRBV4-1 and TRBJ2-5; D is ambiguous. The CDR3 contains 14 residues. The V end lost 2 bases, the J end lost 3 bases, and 10 bases lay between the germline ends. CDR1 and CDR2 (germline): MGHRA, YSYEKL. DNA of the CDR3: TGCGCCAGCAGCCAATCAAGTGGCGAAGAGACCCAGTACTTC. Its translation is CASSQSSGEETQYF.

This chain connects TRBV6-6 to TRBJ1-3; perhaps TRBD1 as D (6 bases). The germline V and J ends were trimmed by 2 bases and 2 bases, with 10 bases remaining between them. This CDR3 contains 15 residues. Germline V CDR1 and CDR2: MNHNY, SVGAGI (reference sequence). This CDR3 reads CASSYNRATGNTIYF. The CDR3 nucleotides read TGTGCCAGCAGTTACAACAGGGCCACTGGAAACACCATATATTTT.

With respect to this clonotype: Because the CDR3 is missing its conserved closing phenylalanine or tryptophan, this is likely a read error. The V and J genes are TRBV6-6 and TRBJ2-7; the match to TRBD2 covers 7 bases. The CDR3 contains 15 residues. The germline V gene encodes CDR1 MNHNY and CDR2 SVGAGI (reference sequence). With 2 bases clipped from V and 5 bases from J, the junction kept 9 bases outside the gene matches. CDR3 region: CASSYLAKGRDEQYY. CDR3 in DNA: TGTGCCAGCAGTTACCTGGCGAAGGGGAGGGACGAGCAGTACTAC.

The V and J genes are TRBV29-1 and TRBJ2-7, with a possible D match to TRBD2 (5 bases). The CDR3 runs to 14 residues. Germline values: CDR1 SQVTM, CDR2 ANQGSEA. The V end lost 6 bases, the J end lost 0 bases, and 15 bases lay between the germline ends. The CDR3 sequence is CSVLLAVHSYEQYF. CDR3 bases: TGCAGCGTGCTCCTAGCTGTCCACTCCTACGAGCAGTACTTC.

The chain is built from TRBV29-1 and TRBJ2-5; the D is unclear. Germline assignment: CDR1 SQVTM and CDR2 ANQGSEA. V was cut by 5 bases and J by 5 bases, with 6 bases left in between. The CDR3 has 10 residues. CDR3 loop: CSVSLETQYF. Here the CDR3 DNA reads TGCAGCGTTTCCCTCGAGACCCAGTACTTC.